Below, one TCR beta chain is given with its context. What it binds is not known. These data belong to a study of Ad26.COV2.S vaccination and SARS-CoV-2 variants. General study findings and limits: Substantial response breadth was reportedly seen for spike-specific CD8+ and CD4+ T cells after vaccination. Vaccinees and placebo recipients showed similar non-spike TCR breadth.

This CDR3 has 13 residues. V lost 2 bases to trimming and J lost 14 bases, with 15 bases between them. Germline V gene lookup returns CDR1 MDHEN and CDR2 SYDVKM. Clones were sequenced by immunoSEQ multiplex PCR, and TCRdb holds only the in-frame ones, with some missing. Seen here are around 400,000 clones, 83% observed once, and the top ten hold around 7.3%. The sample's treatment: around 19 received Ad26.COV2.S at low or high dose, single or two shots; roughly five received placebo; per-sample allocation not given. Samples analyzed were those drawn on day 63 after the first vaccine or placebo injection. The individual, an adult aged 18-55 years, was a donor in Boston.

The sequenced sample was peripheral blood, obtained in a trial of Ad26.COV2.S vaccine versus placebo. The sequence was collected from a person between 18 and 65 years old who received the Ad26.COV2.S COVID-19 vaccine or a placebo. The chain carries TRBV28 and TRBJ1-4; possible D gene TRBD1, 5 bases. CDR3: CASSLQTVPKLFF. In nucleotides, the CDR3 is TGTGCCAGCAGTTTACAGACAGTCCCAAAGCTGTTTTTT. Full variable domain (rest looked up from reference TRBV28 and TRBJ1-4): DVKVTQSSRYLVKRTGEKVFLECVQDMDHENMFWYRQDPGLGLRLIYFSYDVKMKEKGDIPEGYSVSREKKERFSLILESASTNQTSMYLCASSLQTVPKLFFGSGTQLSVL.